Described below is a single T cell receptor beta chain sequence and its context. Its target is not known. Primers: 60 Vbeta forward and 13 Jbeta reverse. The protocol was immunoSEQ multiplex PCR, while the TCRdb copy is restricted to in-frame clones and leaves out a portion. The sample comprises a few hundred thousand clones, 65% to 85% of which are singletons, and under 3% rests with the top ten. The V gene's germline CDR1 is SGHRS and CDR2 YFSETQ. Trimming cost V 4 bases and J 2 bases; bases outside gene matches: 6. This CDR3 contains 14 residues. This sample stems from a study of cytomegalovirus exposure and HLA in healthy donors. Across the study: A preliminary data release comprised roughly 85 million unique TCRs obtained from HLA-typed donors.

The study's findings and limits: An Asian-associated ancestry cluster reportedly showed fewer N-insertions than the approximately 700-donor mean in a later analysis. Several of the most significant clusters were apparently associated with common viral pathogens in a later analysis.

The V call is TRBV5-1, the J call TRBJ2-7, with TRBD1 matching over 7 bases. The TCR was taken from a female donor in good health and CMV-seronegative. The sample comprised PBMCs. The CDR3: CASSPGDRAYEQYF. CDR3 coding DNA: TGCGCCAGCAGCCCCGGAGACAGGGCCTACGAGCAGTACTTC.